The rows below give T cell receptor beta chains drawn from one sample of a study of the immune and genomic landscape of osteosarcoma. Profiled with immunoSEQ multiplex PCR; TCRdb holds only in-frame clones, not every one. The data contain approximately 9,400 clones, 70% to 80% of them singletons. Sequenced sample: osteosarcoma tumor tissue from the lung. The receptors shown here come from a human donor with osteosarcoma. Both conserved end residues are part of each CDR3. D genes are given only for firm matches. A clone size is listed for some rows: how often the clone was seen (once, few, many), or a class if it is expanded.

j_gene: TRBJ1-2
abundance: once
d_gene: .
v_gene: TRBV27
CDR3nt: TGTGCCAGCAGTTTTGTCAGATCAAGCTATGGCTACACCTTC
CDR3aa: CASSFVRSSYGYTF

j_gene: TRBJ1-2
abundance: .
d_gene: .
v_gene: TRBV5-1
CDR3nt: TGCGCCAGCAGCATCGGCAGATCCGAAAACTATGGCTACACCTTC
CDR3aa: CASSIGRSENYGYTF

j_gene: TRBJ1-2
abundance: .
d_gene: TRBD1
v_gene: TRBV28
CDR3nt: TGTGCCAGCAGTTTTCCCGGACAGGCCGCGAAGGGCTACACCTTC
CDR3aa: CASSFPGQAAKGYTF

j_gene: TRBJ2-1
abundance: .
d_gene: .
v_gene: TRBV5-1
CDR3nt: TGCGCCAGCAGCTTGGGGAAATACAATGAGCAGTTCTTC
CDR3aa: CASSLGKYNEQFF

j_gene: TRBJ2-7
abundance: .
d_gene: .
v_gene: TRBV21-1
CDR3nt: TGTGCCAGCAGCAAAGGCGAGCGGGACGACTACGAGCAGTACTTC
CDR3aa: CASSKGERDDYEQYF

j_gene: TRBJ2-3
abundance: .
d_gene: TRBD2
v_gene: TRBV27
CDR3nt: TGTGCCAGCAGCCCTCGGGTTAGCGGGAGTGGGATTAGTTCACAGTATTTT
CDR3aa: CASSPRVSGSGISSQYF

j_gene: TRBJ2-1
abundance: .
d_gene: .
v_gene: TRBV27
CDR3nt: TGTGCCAGCAGTTTATTGAAAGGGAGAGGCAATGAGCAGTTCTTC
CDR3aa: CASSLLKGRGNEQFF

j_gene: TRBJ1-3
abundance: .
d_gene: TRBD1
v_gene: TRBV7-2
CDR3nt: TGTGCCAGCAGAGAGACAGGGTTTAAGGGGAACACCATATATTTT
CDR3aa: CASRETGFKGNTIYF

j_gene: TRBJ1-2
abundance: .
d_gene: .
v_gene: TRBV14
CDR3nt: TGTGCCAGCAGCCAAGATCAGTTCGGCCGCCTCGGCTACACCTTC
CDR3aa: CASSQDQFGRLGYTF

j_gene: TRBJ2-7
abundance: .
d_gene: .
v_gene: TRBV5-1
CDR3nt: TGCGCCAGCAGCTTGGGACACAGGCACTACGAGCAGTACTTC
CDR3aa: CASSLGHRHYEQYF

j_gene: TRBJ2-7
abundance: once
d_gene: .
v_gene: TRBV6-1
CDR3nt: TGTGCCAGCAGTGACGTGTACGGACCCTACGAGCAGTACTTC
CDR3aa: CASSDVYGPYEQYF

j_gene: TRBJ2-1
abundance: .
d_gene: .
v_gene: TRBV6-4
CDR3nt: TGTGCCAGCAGTGACTCTGAAGGGCTCACCTACAATGAGCAGTTCTTC
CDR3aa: CASSDSEGLTYNEQFF